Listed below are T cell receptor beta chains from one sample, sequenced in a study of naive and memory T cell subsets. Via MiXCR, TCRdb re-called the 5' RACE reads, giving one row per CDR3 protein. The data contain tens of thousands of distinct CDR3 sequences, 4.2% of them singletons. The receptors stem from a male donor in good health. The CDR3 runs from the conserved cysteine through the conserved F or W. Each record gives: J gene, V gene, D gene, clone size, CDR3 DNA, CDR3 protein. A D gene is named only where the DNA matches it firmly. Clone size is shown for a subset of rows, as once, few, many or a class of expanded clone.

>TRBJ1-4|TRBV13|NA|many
TGTGCCAGCAGCTTGGGGGGCTGGAGTGAAAAACTGTTTTTT
CASSLGGWSEKLFF
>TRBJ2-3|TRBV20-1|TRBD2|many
TGCAGTGCTAGCGGGAGGGCCTCTAGCACAGATACGCAGTATTTT
CSASGRASSTDTQYF
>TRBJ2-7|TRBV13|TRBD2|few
TGTGCCAGCAGTTTAGGGCGGGAGAAGTACGAGCAGTACTTC
CASSLGREKYEQYF
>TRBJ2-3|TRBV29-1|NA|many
TGCAGCGCTGCCGGGCTGAGAACAGATACGCAGTATTTT
CSAAGLRTDTQYF
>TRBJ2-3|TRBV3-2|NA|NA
TGTGCCAGCAGCCAAGCGGCCGGGGGAATAAGGGATACGCAGTATTTT
CASSQAAGGIRDTQYF
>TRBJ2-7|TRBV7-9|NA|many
TGTGCCAGCAGCTTAAATTCAGGTCTGGAGCAGTACTTC
CASSLNSGLEQYF
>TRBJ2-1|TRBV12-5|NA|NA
TGTGCTAGTGGTTTGGACCACCATTGGAATGGCGGTTCCCTCAACCCAACTTACAATGAGCAGTTCTTC
CASGLDHHWNGGSLNPTYNEQFF
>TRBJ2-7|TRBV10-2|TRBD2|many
TGCGCCAGCAGCGGGGGGGCCTACGAGCAGTACTTC
CASSGGAYEQYF
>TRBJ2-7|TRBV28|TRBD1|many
TGTGCCAGCAGTTCCGGGACAGTTCGTAACGAGCAGTACTTC
CASSSGTVRNEQYF
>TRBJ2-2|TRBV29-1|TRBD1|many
TGCAGCGTTCAACAGGGGGCCGGGGAGCTGTTTTTT
CSVQQGAGELFF
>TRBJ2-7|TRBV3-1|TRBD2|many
TGTGCCAGCAGCCAATATCGGGCCGAACTAGCGGGAGCTAAGCAGTACTTC
CASSQYRAELAGAKQYF
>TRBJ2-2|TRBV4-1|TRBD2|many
TGCGCCAGCAGCCAAGGTTCGGGACTAGCGGGAGCAGAGACCGGGGAGCTGTTTTTT
CASSQGSGLAGAETGELFF
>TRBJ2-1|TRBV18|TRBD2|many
TGTGCCAGCTCACCACCGGGACTAGCGGAAAATAATGAGCAGTTCTTC
CASSPPGLAENNEQFF
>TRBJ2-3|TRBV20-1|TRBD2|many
TGCAGTGCTATAAGCGGGGACTCAAATTATAACACAGATACGCAGTATTTT
CSAISGDSNYNTDTQYF
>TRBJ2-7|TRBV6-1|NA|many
TGTGCCAGCGATTACTCCTACGAGCAGTACTTC
CASDYSYEQYF
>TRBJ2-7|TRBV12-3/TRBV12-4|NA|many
TGTGCCAGCAGTTTAGCGATGGCGGGAAGCGCCTACGAGCAGTACTTC
CASSLAMAGSAYEQYF
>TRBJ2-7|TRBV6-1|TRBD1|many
TGTGCCAGCAATTCGGACAGGGCCAGCTCCTACGAGCAGTACTTC
CASNSDRASSYEQYF
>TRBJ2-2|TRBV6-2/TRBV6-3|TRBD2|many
TGTGCCAGCAGTTACGCGGGGGACACCGGGGAGCTGTTTTTT
CASSYAGDTGELFF
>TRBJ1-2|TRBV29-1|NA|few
TGCAGCGCCAGAGCCCCGCTAGGGGGTGAGAACTATGGCGACACCTTC
CSARAPLGGENYGDTF
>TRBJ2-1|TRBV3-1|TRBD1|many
TGTGCCAGCAGCCGATCCTGGGACAGGGGGCCCAGCTCCTACAATGAGCAGTTCTTC
CASSRSWDRGPSSYNEQFF
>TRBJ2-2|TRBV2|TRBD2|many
TGTGCCACCATGGGGAGGGAGACCACCGGGGAGCTGTTTTTT
CATMGRETTGELFF
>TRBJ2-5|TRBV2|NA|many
TGTGCCAGCAACCCTGGGGGGGCAGGCCCCTATCCCCCCCATCCGGAGACCCAGTACTTC
CASNPGGAGPYPPHPETQYF
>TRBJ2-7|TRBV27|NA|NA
TGTGCCAGCATTATGAACTCGGACGGGATGTACGAGCAGTACTTC
CASIMNSDGMYEQYF
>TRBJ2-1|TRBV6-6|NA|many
TGTGCCAGCAGGGCCGGGACAGGGAGGCGGGAGGGTTACAATGAGCAGTTCTTC
CASRAGTGRREGYNEQFF
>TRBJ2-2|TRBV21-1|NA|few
TGTGCCAGCAGCAATCGGGCTCAAGGTCTTGAAGGAGACACCGGGGAGCTGTTTTTT
CASSNRAQGLEGDTGELFF
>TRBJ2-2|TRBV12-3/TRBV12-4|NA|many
TGTGCCAGCAGTTTAGGGTCTGACACCGGGGAGCTGTTTTTT
CASSLGSDTGELFF
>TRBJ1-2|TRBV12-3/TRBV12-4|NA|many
TGTGCCAGCAGTTTAAAACAGACTTATGGCTACACCTTC
CASSLKQTYGYTF
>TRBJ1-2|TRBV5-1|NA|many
TGCGCCAGCAGCTTATCCGGGGAGCTCTATGGCTACACCTTC
CASSLSGELYGYTF
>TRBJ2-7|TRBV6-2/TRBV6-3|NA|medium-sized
TGTGCCAGCAGTTACCCAGACTACGAGCAGTACTTC
CASSYPDYEQYF
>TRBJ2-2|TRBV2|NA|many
TGTGCCAGCACCCAAGACTTGATTAGTGGGGAGCTGTTTTTT
CASTQDLISGELFF
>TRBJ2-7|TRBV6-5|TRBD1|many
TGTGCCAGCAGTTCCCCGGGACAGGGGAATTTGTACGAGCAGTACTTC
CASSSPGQGNLYEQYF
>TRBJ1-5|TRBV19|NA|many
TGTGCCAGTAGTATACCGGGGCAGGGTGTATTGAGCAATCAGCCCCAGCATTTT
CASSIPGQGVLSNQPQHF
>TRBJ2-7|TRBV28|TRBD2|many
TGTGCCAGCAGGGAGCGGGAGTCCTCCTACGAGCAGTACTTC
CASRERESSYEQYF
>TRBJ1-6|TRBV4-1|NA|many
TGCGCCAGCAGCGGGCATACCCTTAATTCACCCCTCCACTTT
CASSGHTLNSPLHF
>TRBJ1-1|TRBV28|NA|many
TGTGCCAGCAGTTTATGGGCGACACAGAACACTGAAGCTTTCTTT
CASSLWATQNTEAFF
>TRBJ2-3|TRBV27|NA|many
TGTGCCAGCAGTTTAATCAGGGCGGATACGCAGTATTTT
CASSLIRADTQYF
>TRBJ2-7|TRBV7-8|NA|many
TGTGCCAGCAGCTTAACAGCATCCTACGAGCAGTACTTC
CASSLTASYEQYF
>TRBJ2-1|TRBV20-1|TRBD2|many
TGCAGTGCTAGAGGTGGCCTTAGCGGGCCTATACAGTTCTTC
CSARGGLSGPIQFF
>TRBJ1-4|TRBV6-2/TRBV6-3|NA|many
TGTGCCAGCAGTTACTACGGCTACCAAGCGGTGACTAATGAAAAACTGTTTTTT
CASSYYGYQAVTNEKLFF
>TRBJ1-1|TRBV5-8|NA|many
TGTGCCAGCAGCTTGAGGGGATCCACTGAAGCTTTCTTT
CASSLRGSTEAFF
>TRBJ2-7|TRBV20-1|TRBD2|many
TGCAGTGCCGCCTCCGGGACTAGCGGGACCGAGCAGTACTTC
CSAASGTSGTEQYF
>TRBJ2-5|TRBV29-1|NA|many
TGCAGCGTTGAATTAGCGGACGGTCCGCCGGAGACCCAGTACTTC
CSVELADGPPETQYF
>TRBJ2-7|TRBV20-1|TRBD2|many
TGCAGTGCCCGCTTAGCGGGGGACTACTACGAGCAGTACTTC
CSARLAGDYYEQYF
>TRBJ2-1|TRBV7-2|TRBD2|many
TGTGCCAGCAGACTAGAGGGCGGGGGGGCCGCTGAGCAGTTCTTC
CASRLEGGGAAEQFF
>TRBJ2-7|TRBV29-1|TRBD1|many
TGCAGCGTTGAAGATACGGGGACAGGGGTATCGTACGAGCAGTACTTC
CSVEDTGTGVSYEQYF
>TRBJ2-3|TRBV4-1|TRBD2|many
TGCGCCAGCAGCCCCCTCGGCGGGGGGCGGGATGGTAGCACAGATACGCAGTATTTT
CASSPLGGGRDGSTDTQYF
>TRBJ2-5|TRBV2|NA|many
TGTGCCAGCAAAAACCCCGGGACTCCCAAACTGGAGACCCAGTACTTC
CASKNPGTPKLETQYF
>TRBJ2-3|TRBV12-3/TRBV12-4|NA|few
TGTGCCAGCAGTTTTGGGGTTATAGATACGCAGTATTTT
CASSFGVIDTQYF
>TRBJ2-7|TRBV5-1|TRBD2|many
TGCGCCAGCAGCTTGGGAGTTGGCGGGGGAAATTCCTACGAGCAGTACTTC
CASSLGVGGGNSYEQYF